What follows are 7 T cell receptor beta chains derived from one specimen sequenced in a study of identifying expanded T cells in peripheral blood. Only in-frame clones appear in the TCRdb table, and some are missing; sequencing was by immunoSEQ multiplex PCR. The table shows 75,000 to 100,000 clones, with about nine tenths occurring only once. The sample taken for sequencing was blood. These receptors originate from a person aged 18 to 75 in good health.

The chain links TRBV9 to TRBJ2-7; D gene ambiguous. The germline V gene encodes CDR1 SGDLS and CDR2 YYNGEE. This CDR3 spans 13 amino acids. The V gene lost 4 bases and the J gene lost 9 bases, with 17 bases spanning the gap. DNA of the CDR3: TGTGCCAGCAGCCCGTCAACCAGGTCTGCGCAGTACTTC. Its translation is CASSPSTRSAQYF.

CDR3 in DNA: TGTGCCAGTAGTTACTCAGGGGTAACTGAAGCTTTCTTT. Translated, it gives CASSYSGVTEAFF. The V call is TRBV19, the J call TRBJ1-1; possibly TRBD1 for D (6 bases). Germline CDR1 and CDR2: LNHDA and SQIVND (reference sequence). The CDR3 has 13 residues. V was clipped by 5 bases and J by 5 bases, with 12 bases between them.

For this clone: Other DNA sequences within the sample encode an identical CDR3. V and J are TRBV5-4 and TRBJ2-5, with TRBD2 identical over 7 bases. The CDR3 consists of 14 residues. Germline V gives CDR1 SGHNT, CDR2 YYREEE (reference sequence). V lost 0 bases, J lost 1 base, and 0 bases stayed unmatched. Here the CDR3 DNA reads TGTGCCAGCAGCTTGGGCGGGAGCCAAGAGACCCAGTACTTC. Residues: CASSLGGSQETQYF.

The chain is built from TRBV29-1 and TRBJ2-2, with TRBD1 identical over 7 bases. CDR1 and CDR2 (germline): SQVTM, ANQGSEA. The CDR3 sequence is 15 residues long. With V trimmed by 3 bases and J by 6 bases, 10 bases remained unmatched. The CDR3 DNA sequence: TGCAGCGTTGAGCAACCAGACAGGGCTCCCGGGGAGCTGTTTTTT. Its protein is CSVEQPDRAPGELFF.

The V and J genes are TRBV2 and TRBJ1-4; D uncertain. The CDR3 sequence is 13 residues long. V dropped 6 bases and J dropped 4 bases, with 9 bases sitting between them. Per the germline V gene, CDR1 is SNHLY and CDR2 is FYNNEI. The CDR3 protein is CASSLWLNEKLFF. CDR3 bases: TGTGCCAGCAGCCTTTGGCTTAATGAAAAACTGTTTTTT.

The rearrangement joins TRBV6-1 to TRBJ1-1; TRBD1 matches 8 bases. V shed 1 base and J 4 bases; nucleotides not matched to a gene: 5. CDR3 length: 15 residues. Germline V gives CDR1 MNHNS, CDR2 SASEGT. The CDR3 sequence: CASSEDRGVGTEAFF. The CDR3 DNA reads as TGTGCCAGCAGTGAAGACAGGGGGGTCGGCACTGAAGCTTTCTTT.

This clone was counted a single time. V is TRBV27 and J is TRBJ1-1; a possible D gene is TRBD1 (6 bases). V lost 1 base to trimming and J lost 1 base, with 13 bases between them. In germline, CDR1 is MNHEY, CDR2 SMNVEV (reference sequence). The CDR3 is 16 amino acids. The CDR3 region is CASSLWPGGPNTEAFF. The CDR3, as DNA: TGTGCCAGCAGTTTATGGCCCGGGGGCCCGAACACTGAAGCTTTCTTT.